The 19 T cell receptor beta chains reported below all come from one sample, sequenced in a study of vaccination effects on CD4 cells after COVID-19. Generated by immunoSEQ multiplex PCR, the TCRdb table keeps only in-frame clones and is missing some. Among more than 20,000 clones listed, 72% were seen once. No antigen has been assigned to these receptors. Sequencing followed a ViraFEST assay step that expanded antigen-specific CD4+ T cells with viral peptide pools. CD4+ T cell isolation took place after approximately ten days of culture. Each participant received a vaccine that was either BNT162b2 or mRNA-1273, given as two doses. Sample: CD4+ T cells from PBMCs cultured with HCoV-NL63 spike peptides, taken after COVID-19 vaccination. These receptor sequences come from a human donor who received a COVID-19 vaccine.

CDR3 DNA sequence: TGTGCCAGCAGTTCCACCGCCACAAACTTGGCCTACGAGCAGTACTTC. Its translation: CASSSTATNLAYEQYF. The chain recombines TRBV6-2 or TRBV6-3 with TRBJ2-7; D unresolved. This CDR3 is 16 amino acids long. V lost 4 bases to trimming and J lost 2 bases, with 18 bases between them. Germline lookup yields CDR1 MNHEY and CDR2 SVGEGT.

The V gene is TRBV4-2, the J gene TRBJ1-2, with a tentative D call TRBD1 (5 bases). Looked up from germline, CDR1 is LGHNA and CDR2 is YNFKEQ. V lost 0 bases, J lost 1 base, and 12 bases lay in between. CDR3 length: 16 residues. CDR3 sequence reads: CASSQDAAGNNYGYTF. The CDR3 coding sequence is TGTGCCAGCAGCCAAGATGCGGCAGGGAATAACTATGGCTACACCTTC.

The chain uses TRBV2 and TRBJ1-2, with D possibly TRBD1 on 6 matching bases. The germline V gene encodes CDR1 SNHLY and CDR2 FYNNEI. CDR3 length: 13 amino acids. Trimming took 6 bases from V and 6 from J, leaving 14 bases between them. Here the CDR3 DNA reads TGTGCCAGCAGCGGACAGCTGTTGGATGGCTACACCTTC. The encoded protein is CASSGQLLDGYTF.

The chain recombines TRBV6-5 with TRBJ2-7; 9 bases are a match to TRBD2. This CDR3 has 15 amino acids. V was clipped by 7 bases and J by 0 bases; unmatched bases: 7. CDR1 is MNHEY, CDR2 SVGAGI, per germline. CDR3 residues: CASIGAGGRSYEQYF. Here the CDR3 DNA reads TGTGCCAGCATTGGTGCGGGAGGGCGCTCCTACGAGCAGTACTTC.

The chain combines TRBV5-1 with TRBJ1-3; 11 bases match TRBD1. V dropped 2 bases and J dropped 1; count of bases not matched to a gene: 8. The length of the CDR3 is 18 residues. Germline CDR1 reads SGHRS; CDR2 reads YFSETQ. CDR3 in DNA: TGCGCCAGCAGCTTTCTTCCGGGACAGGGGGGATCTGGAAACACCATATATTTT. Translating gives CASSFLPGQGGSGNTIYF.

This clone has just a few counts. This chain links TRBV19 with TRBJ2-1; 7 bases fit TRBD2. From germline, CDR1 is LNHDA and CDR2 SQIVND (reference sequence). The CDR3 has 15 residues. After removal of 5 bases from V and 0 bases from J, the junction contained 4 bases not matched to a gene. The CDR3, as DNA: TGTGCCAGTAGTGAACTAGCGAACTCCTACAATGAGCAGTTCTTC. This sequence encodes CASSELANSYNEQFF.

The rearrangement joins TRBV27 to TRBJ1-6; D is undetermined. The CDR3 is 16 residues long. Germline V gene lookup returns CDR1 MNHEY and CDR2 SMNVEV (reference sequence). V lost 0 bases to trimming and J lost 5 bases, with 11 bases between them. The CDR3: CASSLSYRTDNSPLHF. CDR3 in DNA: TGTGCCAGCAGTTTATCGTACCGGACGGATAATTCACCCCTCCACTTT.

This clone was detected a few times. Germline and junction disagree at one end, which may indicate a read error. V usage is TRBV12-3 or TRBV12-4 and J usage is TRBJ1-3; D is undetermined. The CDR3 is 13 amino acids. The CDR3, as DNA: TGTGCCAGCAGTTTGAGCCCTGGGAACACCATATATTTT. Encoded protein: CASSLSPGNTIYF.

CDR3 in amino acids: CASSPLTGPNYEQYF. CDR3 coding DNA: TGTGCCAGCAGTCCTTTGACAGGGCCAAACTACGAGCAGTACTTC. The chain uses TRBV6-4 and TRBJ2-7; 7 bases fit TRBD1. The CDR3 runs to 15 residues. CDR1 MRHNA and CDR2 SNTAGT come from the germline V gene. V was clipped by 5 bases and J by 3 bases; unmatched bases: 10.

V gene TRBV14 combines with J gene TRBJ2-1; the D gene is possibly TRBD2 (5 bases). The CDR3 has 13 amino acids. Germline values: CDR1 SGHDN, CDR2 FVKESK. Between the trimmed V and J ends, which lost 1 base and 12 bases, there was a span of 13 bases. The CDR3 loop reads CASSQVEESSQFF. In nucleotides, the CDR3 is TGTGCCAGCAGCCAAGTGGAGGAGTCCTCGCAGTTCTTC.

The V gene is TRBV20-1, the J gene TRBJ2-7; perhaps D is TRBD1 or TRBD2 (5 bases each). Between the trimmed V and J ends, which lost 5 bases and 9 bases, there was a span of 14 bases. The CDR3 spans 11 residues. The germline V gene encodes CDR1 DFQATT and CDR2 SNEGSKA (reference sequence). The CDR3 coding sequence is TGCAGTGCTTGGGACGCACCCGGGCAGTACTTC. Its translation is CSAWDAPGQYF.

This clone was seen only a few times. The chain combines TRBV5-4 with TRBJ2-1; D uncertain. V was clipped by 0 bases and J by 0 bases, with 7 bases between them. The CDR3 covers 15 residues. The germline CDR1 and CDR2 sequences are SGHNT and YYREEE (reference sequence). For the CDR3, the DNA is TGTGCCAGCAGCTTGGCCTACGGCTCCTACAATGAGCAGTTCTTC. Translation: CASSLAYGSYNEQFF.

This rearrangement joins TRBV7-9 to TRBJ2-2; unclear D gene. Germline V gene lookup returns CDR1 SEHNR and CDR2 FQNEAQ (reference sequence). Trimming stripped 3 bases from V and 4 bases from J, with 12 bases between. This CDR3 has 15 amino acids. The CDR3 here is CASSLPRVSTGELFF. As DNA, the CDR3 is TGTGCCAGCAGCTTGCCTCGAGTATCCACCGGGGAGCTGTTTTTT.

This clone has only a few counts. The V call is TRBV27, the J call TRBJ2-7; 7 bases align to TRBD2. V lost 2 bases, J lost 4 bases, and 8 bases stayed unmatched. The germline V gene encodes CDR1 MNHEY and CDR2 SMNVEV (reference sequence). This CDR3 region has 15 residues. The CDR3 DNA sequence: TGTGCCAGCAGTTTAAATGCAGGCGGGGGATACGAGCAGTACTTC. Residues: CASSLNAGGGYEQYF.

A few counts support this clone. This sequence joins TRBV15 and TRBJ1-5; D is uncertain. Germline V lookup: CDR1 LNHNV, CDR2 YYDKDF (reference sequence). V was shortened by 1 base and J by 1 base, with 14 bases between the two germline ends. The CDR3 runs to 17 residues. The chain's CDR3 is CATSRGQSLSSNQPQHF. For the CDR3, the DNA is TGTGCCACCAGCAGAGGCCAGAGCCTATCGAGCAATCAGCCCCAGCATTTT.

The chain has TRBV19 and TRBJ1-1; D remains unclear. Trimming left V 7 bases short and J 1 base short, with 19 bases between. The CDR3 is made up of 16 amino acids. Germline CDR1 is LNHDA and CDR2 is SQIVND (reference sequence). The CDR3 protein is CASNRQGLGENTEAFF. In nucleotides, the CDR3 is TGTGCCAGTAATCGGCAAGGCCTCGGGGAGAACACTGAAGCTTTCTTT.

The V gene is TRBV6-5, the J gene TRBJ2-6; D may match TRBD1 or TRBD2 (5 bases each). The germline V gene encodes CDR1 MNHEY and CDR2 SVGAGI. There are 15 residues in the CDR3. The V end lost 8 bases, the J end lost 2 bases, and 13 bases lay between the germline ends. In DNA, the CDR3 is TGTGCCAGCGGATTGGGGGTAACTGGGGCCAACGTCCTGACTTTC. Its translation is CASGLGVTGANVLTF.

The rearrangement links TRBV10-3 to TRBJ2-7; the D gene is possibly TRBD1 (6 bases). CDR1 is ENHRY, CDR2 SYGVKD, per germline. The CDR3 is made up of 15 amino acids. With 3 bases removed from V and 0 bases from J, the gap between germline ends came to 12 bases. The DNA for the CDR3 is TGTGCCATCAGTGACAGGGGATTTAGCTCCTACGAGCAGTACTTC. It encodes CAISDRGFSSYEQYF.

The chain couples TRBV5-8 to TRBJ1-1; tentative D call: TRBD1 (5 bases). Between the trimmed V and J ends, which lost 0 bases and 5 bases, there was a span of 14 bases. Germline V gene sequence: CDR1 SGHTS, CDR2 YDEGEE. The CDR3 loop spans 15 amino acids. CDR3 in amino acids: CASSLGLQGRTEAFF. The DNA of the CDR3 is TGTGCCAGCAGCTTGGGTCTGCAGGGAAGGACTGAAGCTTTCTTT. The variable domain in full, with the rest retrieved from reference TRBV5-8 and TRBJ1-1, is EAGVTQSPTHLIKTRGQQATLRCSPISGHTSVYWYQQALGLGLQFLLWYDEGEERNRGNFPPRFSGRQFPNYSSELNVNALELEDSALYLCASSLGLQGRTEAFFGQGTRLTVV.